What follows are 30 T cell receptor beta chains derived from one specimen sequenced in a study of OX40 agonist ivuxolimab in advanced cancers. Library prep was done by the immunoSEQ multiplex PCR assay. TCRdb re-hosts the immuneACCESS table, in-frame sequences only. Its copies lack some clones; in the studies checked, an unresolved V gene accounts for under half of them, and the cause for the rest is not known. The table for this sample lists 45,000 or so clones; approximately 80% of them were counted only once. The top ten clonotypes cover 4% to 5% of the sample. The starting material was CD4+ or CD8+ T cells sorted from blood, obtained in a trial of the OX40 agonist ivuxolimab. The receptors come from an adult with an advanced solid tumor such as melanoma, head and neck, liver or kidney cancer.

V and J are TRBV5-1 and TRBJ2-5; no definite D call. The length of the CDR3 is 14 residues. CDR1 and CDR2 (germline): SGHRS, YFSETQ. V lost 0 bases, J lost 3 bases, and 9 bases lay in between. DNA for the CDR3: TGCGCCAGCAGCTTGGGAATTAAGAAAGAGACCCAGTACTTC. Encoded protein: CASSLGIKKETQYF.

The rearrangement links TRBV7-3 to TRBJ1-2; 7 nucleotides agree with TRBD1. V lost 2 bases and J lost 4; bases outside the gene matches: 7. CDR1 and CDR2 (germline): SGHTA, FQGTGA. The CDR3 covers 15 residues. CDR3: CASSLFPGTVYGYTF. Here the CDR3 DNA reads TGTGCCAGCAGCTTATTCCCCGGGACAGTCTATGGCTACACCTTC.

In DNA form, the CDR3 reads TGTGCCAGCAGTGGGGCCTTAAGCTCCTACAATGAGCAGTTCTTC. Protein product: CASSGALSSYNEQFF. The V call is TRBV6-5, the J call TRBJ2-1; the D gene is possibly TRBD1 (5 bases). CDR3 length equals 15 residues. Trimming pared 5 bases from V and 0 bases from J, leaving 11 bases between. Germline CDR1 is MNHEY and CDR2 is SVGAGI.

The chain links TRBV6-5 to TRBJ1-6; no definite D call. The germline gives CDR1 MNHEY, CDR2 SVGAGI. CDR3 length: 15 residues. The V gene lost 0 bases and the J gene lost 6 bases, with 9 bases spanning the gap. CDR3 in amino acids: CASSYSSQSNSPLHF. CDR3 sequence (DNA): TGTGCCAGCAGTTACTCCTCACAGAGTAATTCACCCCTCCACTTT.

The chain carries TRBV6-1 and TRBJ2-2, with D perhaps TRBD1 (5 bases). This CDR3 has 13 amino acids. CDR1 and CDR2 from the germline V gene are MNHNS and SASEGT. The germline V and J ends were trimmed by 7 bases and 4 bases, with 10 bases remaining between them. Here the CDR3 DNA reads TGTGCCAGCACCCAGGGTATCACCGGGGAGCTGTTTTTT. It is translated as CASTQGITGELFF.

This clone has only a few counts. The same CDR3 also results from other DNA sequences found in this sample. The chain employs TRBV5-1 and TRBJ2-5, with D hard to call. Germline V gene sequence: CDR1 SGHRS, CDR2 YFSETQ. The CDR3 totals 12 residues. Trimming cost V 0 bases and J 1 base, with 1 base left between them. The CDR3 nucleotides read TGCGCCAGCAGCTTGGCCCAAGAGACCCAGTACTTC. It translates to CASSLAQETQYF.

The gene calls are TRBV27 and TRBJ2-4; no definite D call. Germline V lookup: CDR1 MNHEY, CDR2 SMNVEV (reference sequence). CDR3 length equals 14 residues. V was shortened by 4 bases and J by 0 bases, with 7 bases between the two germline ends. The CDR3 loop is CASSSLGAKNIQYF. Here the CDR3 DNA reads TGTGCCAGCAGTTCCTTGGGAGCCAAAAACATTCAGTACTTC.

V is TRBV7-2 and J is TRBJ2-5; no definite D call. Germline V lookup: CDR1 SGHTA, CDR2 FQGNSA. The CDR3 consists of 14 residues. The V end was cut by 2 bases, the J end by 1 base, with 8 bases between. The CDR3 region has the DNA TGTGCCAGCAGCTTAACAAGGTCCCAAGAGACCCAGTACTTC. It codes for CASSLTRSQETQYF.

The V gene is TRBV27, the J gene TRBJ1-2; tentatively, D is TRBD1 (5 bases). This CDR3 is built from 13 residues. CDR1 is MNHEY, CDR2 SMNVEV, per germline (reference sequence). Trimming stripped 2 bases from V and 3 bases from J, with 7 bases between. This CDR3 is CASSLQGDYGYTF. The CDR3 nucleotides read TGTGCCAGCAGTTTACAGGGTGACTATGGCTACACCTTC.

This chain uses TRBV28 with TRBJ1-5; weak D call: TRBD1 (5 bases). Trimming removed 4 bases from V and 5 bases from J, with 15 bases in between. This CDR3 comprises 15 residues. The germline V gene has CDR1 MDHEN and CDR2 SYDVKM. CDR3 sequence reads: CASSSDISFDQPQHF. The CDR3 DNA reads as TGTGCCAGCAGTTCGGACATTTCCTTCGATCAGCCCCAGCATTTT.

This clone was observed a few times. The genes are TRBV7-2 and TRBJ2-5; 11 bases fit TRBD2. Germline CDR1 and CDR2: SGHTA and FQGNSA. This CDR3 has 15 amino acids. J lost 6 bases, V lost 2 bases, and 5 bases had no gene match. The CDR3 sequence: CASSLIAGGAKTQYF. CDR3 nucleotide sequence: TGTGCCAGCAGCTTAATAGCGGGGGGGGCAAAGACCCAGTACTTC.

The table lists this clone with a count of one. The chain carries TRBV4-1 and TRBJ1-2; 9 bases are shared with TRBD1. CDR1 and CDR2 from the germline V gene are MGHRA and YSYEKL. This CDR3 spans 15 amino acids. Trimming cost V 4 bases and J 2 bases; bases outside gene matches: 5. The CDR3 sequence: CASSPGQGSNYGYTF. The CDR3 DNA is TGCGCCAGCAGCCCTGGACAGGGGTCGAACTATGGCTACACCTTC.

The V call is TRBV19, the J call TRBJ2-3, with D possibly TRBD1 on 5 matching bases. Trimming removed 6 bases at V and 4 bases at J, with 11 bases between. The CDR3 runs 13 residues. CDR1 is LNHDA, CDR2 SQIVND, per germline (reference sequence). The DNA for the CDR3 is TGTGCCAGTAGGCAGGGCAGCCCAGATACGCAGTATTTT. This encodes CASRQGSPDTQYF.

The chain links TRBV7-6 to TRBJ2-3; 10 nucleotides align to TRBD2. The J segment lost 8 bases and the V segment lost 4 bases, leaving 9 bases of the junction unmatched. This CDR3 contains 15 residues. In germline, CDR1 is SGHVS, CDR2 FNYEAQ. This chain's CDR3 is CASSSQGTSAPTQYF. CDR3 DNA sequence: TGTGCCAGCAGCTCCCAAGGGACTAGCGCACCTACGCAGTATTTT.

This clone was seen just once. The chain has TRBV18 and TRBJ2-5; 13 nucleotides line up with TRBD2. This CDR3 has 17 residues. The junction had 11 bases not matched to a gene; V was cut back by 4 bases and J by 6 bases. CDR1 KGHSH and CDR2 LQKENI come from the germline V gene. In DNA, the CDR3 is TGTGCCAGCTCACGGATCCGGACTAGCGGGAGTGGAAAGACCCAGTACTTC. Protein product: CASSRIRTSGSGKTQYF.

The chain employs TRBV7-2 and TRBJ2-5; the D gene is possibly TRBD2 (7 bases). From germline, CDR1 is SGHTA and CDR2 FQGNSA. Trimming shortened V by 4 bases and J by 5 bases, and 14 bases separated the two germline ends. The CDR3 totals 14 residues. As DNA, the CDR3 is TGTGCCAGCAGCTATGGGGGGGCGCTCGAGACCCAGTACTTC. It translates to CASSYGGALETQYF.

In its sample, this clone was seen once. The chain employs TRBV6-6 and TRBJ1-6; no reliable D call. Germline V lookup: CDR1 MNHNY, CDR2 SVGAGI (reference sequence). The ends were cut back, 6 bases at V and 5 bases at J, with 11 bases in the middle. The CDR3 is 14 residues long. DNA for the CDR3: TGTGCCAGCAGATGGCAGAATAATAATTCACCCCTCCACTTT. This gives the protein CASRWQNNNSPLHF.

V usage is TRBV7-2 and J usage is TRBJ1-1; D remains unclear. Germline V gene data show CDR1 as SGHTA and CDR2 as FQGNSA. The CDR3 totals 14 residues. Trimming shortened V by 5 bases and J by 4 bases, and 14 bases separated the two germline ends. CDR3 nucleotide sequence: TGTGCCAGCAGCAAGAATAGGGCGGTCACTGAAGCTTTCTTT. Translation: CASSKNRAVTEAFF.

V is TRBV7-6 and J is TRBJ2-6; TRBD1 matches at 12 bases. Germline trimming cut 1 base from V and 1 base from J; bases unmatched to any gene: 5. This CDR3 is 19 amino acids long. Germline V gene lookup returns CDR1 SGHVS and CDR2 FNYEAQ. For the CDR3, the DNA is TGTGCCAGCAGCTTAGAGGGGACAGGGGGCACTTCTGGGGCCAACGTCCTGACTTTC. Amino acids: CASSLEGTGGTSGANVLTF.

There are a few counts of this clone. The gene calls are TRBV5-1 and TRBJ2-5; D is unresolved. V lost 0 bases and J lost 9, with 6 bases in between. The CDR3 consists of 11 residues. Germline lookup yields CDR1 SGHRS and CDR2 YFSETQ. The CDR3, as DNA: TGCGCCAGCAGCTTGGGAGGCCCCCAGTACTTC. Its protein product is CASSLGGPQYF.

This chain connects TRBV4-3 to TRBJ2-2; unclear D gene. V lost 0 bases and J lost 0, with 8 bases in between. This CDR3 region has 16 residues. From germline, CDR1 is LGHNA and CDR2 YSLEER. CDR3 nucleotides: TGCGCCAGCAGCCAAGAATCGCGTCCGAACACCGGGGAGCTGTTTTTT. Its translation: CASSQESRPNTGELFF.

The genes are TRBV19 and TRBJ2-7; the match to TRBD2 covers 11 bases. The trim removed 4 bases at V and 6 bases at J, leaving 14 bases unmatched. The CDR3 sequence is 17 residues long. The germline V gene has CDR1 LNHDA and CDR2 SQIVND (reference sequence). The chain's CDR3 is CASSTHGLAGRSSEQYF. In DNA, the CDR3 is TGTGCCAGTAGTACCCACGGACTAGCGGGTAGGAGCTCCGAGCAGTACTTC.

CDR3 bases: TGTGCCAGTAGTTCCGGGACAGGGCCTCGGCATACGCAGTATTTT. Protein: CASSSGTGPRHTQYF. The chain carries TRBV19 and TRBJ2-3, with 9 bases matching TRBD1. Germline trimming cut 5 bases from V and 7 bases from J; bases unmatched to any gene: 10. Germline V gene data show CDR1 as LNHDA and CDR2 as SQIVND (reference sequence). There are 15 residues in the CDR3.

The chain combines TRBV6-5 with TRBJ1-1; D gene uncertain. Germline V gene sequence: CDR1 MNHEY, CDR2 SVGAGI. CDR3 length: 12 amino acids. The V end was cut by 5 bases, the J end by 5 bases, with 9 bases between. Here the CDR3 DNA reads TGTGCCAGCAGTGACTGGGGTACTGAAGCTTTCTTT. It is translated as CASSDWGTEAFF.

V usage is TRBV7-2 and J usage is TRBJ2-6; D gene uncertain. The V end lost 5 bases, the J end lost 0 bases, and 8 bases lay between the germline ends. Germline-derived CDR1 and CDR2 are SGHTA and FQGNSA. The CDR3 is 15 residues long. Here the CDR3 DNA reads TGTGCCAGCAGCCCTACTAACTCTGGGGCCAACGTCCTGACTTTC. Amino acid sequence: CASSPTNSGANVLTF.

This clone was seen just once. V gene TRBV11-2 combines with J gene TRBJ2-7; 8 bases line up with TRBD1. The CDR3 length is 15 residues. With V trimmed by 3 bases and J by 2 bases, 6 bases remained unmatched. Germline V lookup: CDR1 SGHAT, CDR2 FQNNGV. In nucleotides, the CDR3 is TGTGCCAGCAGCTTTATGGACAGGGACACCTACGAGCAGTACTTC. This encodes CASSFMDRDTYEQYF. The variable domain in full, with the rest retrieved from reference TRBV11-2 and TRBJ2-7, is EAGVAQSPRYKIIEKRQSVAFWCNPISGHATLYWYQQILGQGPKLLIQFQNNGVVDDSQLPKDRFSAERLKGVDSTLKIQPAKLEDSAVYLCASSFMDRDTYEQYFGPGTRLTVT.

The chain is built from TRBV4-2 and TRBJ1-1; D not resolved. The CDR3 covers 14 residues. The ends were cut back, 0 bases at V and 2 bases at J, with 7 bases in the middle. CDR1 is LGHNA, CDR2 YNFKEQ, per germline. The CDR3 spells CASSQDQTNTEAFF. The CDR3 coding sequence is TGTGCCAGCAGCCAAGATCAGACTAACACTGAAGCTTTCTTT.

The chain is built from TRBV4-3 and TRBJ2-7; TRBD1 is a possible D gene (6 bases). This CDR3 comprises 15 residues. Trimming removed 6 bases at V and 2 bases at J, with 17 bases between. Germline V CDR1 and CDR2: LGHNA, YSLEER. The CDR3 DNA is TGCGCCAGCAGACTACAACAACAGGGACCCTACGAGCAGTACTTC. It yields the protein CASRLQQQGPYEQYF.

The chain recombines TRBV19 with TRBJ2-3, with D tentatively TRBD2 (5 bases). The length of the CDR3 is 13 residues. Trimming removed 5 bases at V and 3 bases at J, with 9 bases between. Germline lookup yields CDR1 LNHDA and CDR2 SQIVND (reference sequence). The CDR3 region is CASSSPGTDTQYF. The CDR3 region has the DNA TGTGCCAGTAGTTCCCCGGGGACAGATACGCAGTATTTT.

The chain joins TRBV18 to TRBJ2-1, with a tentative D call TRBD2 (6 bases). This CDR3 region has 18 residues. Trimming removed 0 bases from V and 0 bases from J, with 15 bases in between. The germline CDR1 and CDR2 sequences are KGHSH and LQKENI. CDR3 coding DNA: TGTGCCAGCTCACCACCGGAGGGAGGCCGAAGCTCCTACAATGAGCAGTTCTTC. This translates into CASSPPEGGRSSYNEQFF.